There are a few counts of the clone carrying this TCR beta chain. The target antigen is unknown. This sample is part of a study of T-cell memory formation after mild COVID-19. Across the study: TCR clusters were largely donor specific.

CDR1 and CDR2 (germline): SGHKS, YYEKEE (reference sequence). V was clipped by 0 bases and J by 0 bases, with 12 bases between them. The CDR3 length is 16 residues. TCRdb reprocessed the 5' RACE reads via MiXCR and lists one record per CDR3 protein. The table lists about 500,000 distinct CDR3 sequences, roughly 22% of them singletons. The study, taken as a whole, reports: Day 15 to 85 contracting clones showed balanced CD4/CD8; later expanders leaned CD4+.

The sample was PBMCs or a T cell subset sorted from them (not recorded which). This TCR was sampled from an adult woman who had mild COVID-19 (a few samples of this study predate the infection). Cell type and time point are not known. This chain uses TRBV5-5 with TRBJ1-1; D is ambiguous. In DNA, the CDR3 is TGTGCCAGCAGCTTGGATGACGGCAGGATGAACACTGAAGCTTTCTTT. It encodes CASSLDDGRMNTEAFF. Complete variable domain (other parts from reference TRBV5-5 and TRBJ1-1): DAGVTQSPTHLIKTRGQQVTLRCSPISGHKSVSWYQQVLGQGPQFIFQYYEKEERGRGNFPDRFSARQFPNYSSELNVNALLLGDSALYLCASSLDDGRMNTEAFFGQGTRLTVV.